Listed below are T cell receptor beta chains from one sample, sequenced in a study of T cell responses to AZD1222 COVID-19 vaccine. This table comes from immunoSEQ multiplex PCR, and its TCRdb copy is limited to in-frame clones, with some not included. The sample lists approximately 190,000 clones, 80% to 95% occurring once. The sample consisted of peripheral blood, taken on day 0 of AZD1222 vaccination. Every receptor here comes from an adult in good health. The CDR3 runs from the conserved cysteine through the conserved F or W.

V gene	CDR3 protein
TRBV7-3	CASSLGQGTDTQYF
TRBV30	CAWSFQGGPYGYTF
TRBV7-2	CASSFQMGEQYF
TRBV15	CATSRDSPNQPQHF
TRBV18	CASSPLGTGTYNEQFF
TRBV9	CASSVEGFTETQYF
TRBV12-3/TRBV12-4	CASSSQGVGELFF
TRBV5-6	CASSADHNSPLHF
TRBV18	CASSPGLAGTYWGQFF
TRBV9	CASSATGGWGYTF
TRBV10-2	CASSERKVSGNTIYF
TRBV5-4	CASSLGGRGHGYTF
TRBV6-1	CASSEAGGDYGYTF
TRBV7-8	CASSLDPTGGYGYTF
TRBV7-9	CASSLASTGTEAFF
TRBV7-2	CASSSQGFGTGELFF
TRBV7-2	CASSPGLAEETQYF
TRBV10-3	CAISESRTVPGGGTQYF
TRBV11-1	CASSFFEGNTIYF
TRBV3-1/TRBV3-2	CASSRQLNSPLHF
TRBV3-1/TRBV3-2	CASSQATRTEAFF
TRBV9	CASSVLADGREKLFF
TRBV6-1	CASSDRGKRGTDTQYF
TRBV30	CAWSKAGTTYNEQFF
TRBV27	CASSWRVDQPQHF
TRBV4-2	CASSQDGGENQPQHF
TRBV12-5	CASGLVRTAGANVLTF
TRBV5-1	CASSISGGPRETQYF
TRBV9	CASSVQGAKGYTF
TRBV4-1	CASGQVSGPQHF
TRBV2	CASSARWDGELFF
TRBV12-3/TRBV12-4	CASSTYSTDTQYF
TRBV7-3	CASSATYRGTEAFF
TRBV19	CATSGAPNEKLFF
TRBV28	CASSPRGGGRSYEQYF
TRBV2	CASGQGDRNQPQHF
TRBV2	CASSSWTDTDTQYF
TRBV10-3	CANAGTAYNEQFF
TRBV27	CASSLRGATTEAFF
TRBV20-1	CSARVRDGYTF
TRBV6-5	CASRGGRSPLHF
TRBV6-5	CASSKTGGAGQPQHF
TRBV19	CASKGVLNTEAFF
TRBV7-3	CASSLQAGDPTQYF
TRBV11-2	CASSVPDRASEAFF
TRBV11-1	CASSPGIRGVYGYTF
TRBV30	CAWSPGPSVQPQHF
TRBV7-6	CASGLRTVNEQFF
TRBV7-9	CASSLSITDTQYF
TRBV10-3	CAISDRSTGGNYGYTF
TRBV6-1	CASSEQAGAFNEQFF
TRBV29-1	CSATGNAYNEQFF
TRBV6-2/TRBV6-3	CASSYNLRTSGGYEQFF